The next 4 T cell receptor beta chains were all read from a single sample in a study of T cell responses to AZD1222 COVID-19 vaccine. The table came from immunoSEQ multiplex PCR; TCRdb's copy has only in-frame clones and leaves some out. The top ten clones hold approximately 2% of a sample with approximately 150,000 clones, 91% of them seen once. The material sequenced was peripheral blood, taken on day 0 of AZD1222 vaccination. All receptors derive from an adult in good health.

J is TRBJ2-7 and V is TRBV2; maybe TRBD2 (5 bases). The CDR3 is 14 amino acids. V lost 8 bases to trimming and J lost 3 bases, with 17 bases between them. Germline CDR1 reads SNHLY; CDR2 reads FYNNEI. In DNA form, the CDR3 reads TGTGCCAGCCTTCCGGCAGCGGAGATCTACGAGCAGTACTTC. Translating gives CASLPAAEIYEQYF.

This CDR3 is CASSQGVTYEQYF. Written as DNA, the CDR3 is TGTGCCAGCAGCCAAGGCGTTACCTACGAGCAGTACTTC. This chain connects TRBV3-1 (or the pseudogene TRBV3-2) to TRBJ2-7; D remains ambiguous. The V gene's germline CDR1 is LGHDT and CDR2 YNNKEL (reference sequence). This CDR3 is built from 13 residues. V was trimmed by 1 base and J by 2 bases, leaving 6 bases between them.

The genes are TRBV19 and TRBJ2-7; TRBD2 agrees at 10 bases. Germline values: CDR1 LNHDA, CDR2 SQIVND (reference sequence). This CDR3 comprises 15 residues. V shed 1 base, J shed 4 bases, and the junction held 4 bases outside the gene matches. As DNA, the CDR3 is TGTGCCAGTAGTATAGCTCTAGCGGGAGAATACGAGCAGTACTTC. The encoded protein is CASSIALAGEYEQYF.

The chain couples TRBV5-4 to TRBJ1-1; 8 positions agree with TRBD1. The CDR3 contains 14 residues. The germline CDR1 and CDR2 sequences are SGHNT and YYREEE (reference sequence). With 5 bases clipped from V and 1 base from J, the junction kept 4 bases outside the gene matches. The DNA for the CDR3 is TGTGCCAGCAGACTAGACAGGGGGAACACTGAAGCTTTCTTT. It translates to CASRLDRGNTEAFF.